The 9 T cell receptor beta chains given below trace back to one sample, sequenced in a study of radiation and T cells in renal cell carcinoma. Treatment given: treatment-naive control, cytoreductive nephrectomy. Sequencing used immunoSEQ multiplex PCR; TCRdb keeps in-frame clones, though not all of them. The repertoire holds about 23,000 clones, around 50% seen once, with 20% to 25% in the top ten. The sequencing used tumor tissue, collected from a patient whose treatment was nephrectomy without radiotherapy. The receptors here all came from a human donor with renal cell carcinoma.

This clone appeared a few times. This chain connects TRBV5-4 to TRBJ2-3, with D possibly matching TRBD1 (6 bases). Germline CDR1 reads SGHNT; CDR2 reads YYREEE (reference sequence). V was cut by 3 bases and J by 6 bases, with 14 bases left in between. The CDR3 has 14 amino acids. CDR3 nucleotide sequence: TGTGCCAGCAGCTACCGGACAGTACAGGATACGCAGTATTTT. Its protein is CASSYRTVQDTQYF.

The chain couples TRBV27 to TRBJ1-5, with unresolved D. This CDR3 contains 12 residues. V lost 8 bases and J lost 6, with 11 bases in between. Germline V CDR1 and CDR2: MNHEY, SMNVEV (reference sequence). CDR3 protein: CASSNFGQPQHF. CDR3 sequence (DNA): TGTGCCAGCTCGAATTTCGGTCAGCCCCAGCATTTT.

The rearrangement joins TRBV5-6 to TRBJ2-7; 7 bases are shared with TRBD1. Per germline, CDR1 SGHDT and CDR2 YYEEEE. The CDR3 consists of 16 residues. V gave up 4 bases and J gave up 2 bases; unmatched junction bases: 12. CDR3 coding DNA: TGTGCCAGCAGCACGGGTTGGAACGACAGGGCCTACGAGCAGTACTTC. Protein sequence: CASSTGWNDRAYEQYF.

The chain combines TRBV19 with TRBJ2-2, with 7 bases fitting TRBD1. Germline CDR1 and CDR2: LNHDA and SQIVND (reference sequence). The V segment lost 7 bases and the J segment 0 bases; nucleotides outside the gene matches: 5. This CDR3 has 15 amino acids. The CDR3 bases are TGTGCCAGTACCCGACAGGGCGCGAACACCGGGGAGCTGTTTTTT. Translation gives CASTRQGANTGELFF.

This chain links TRBV25-1 with TRBJ2-7, with TRBD2 as a possible D gene (5 bases). The CDR3 is made up of 13 amino acids. Germline CDR1 is MGHDK and CDR2 is SYGVNS. Trimming pared 7 bases from V and 4 bases from J, leaving 14 bases between. In nucleotides, the CDR3 is TGTGCCAGCATTGGTAGAGGGAGATACGAGCAGTACTTC. Its translation is CASIGRGRYEQYF.

In this sample, this clone turned up a few times. One end of the junction fails to match germline, which may point to a read error. This chain joins TRBV7-2 and TRBJ1-5; D may be TRBD1 (5 bases). The CDR3 length is 16 residues. CDR1 SGHTA and CDR2 FQGNSA come from the germline V gene. The CDR3 bases are TGTGCCAGCAGCTTAGAGGCAGGGACCAGCAACCAGCCCCAGCATTTT. It yields the protein CASSLEAGTSNQPQHF.

This clone was detected only a few times. This rearrangement joins TRBV5-1 to TRBJ1-6; 8 bases match TRBD1. CDR1 and CDR2 from the germline V gene are SGHRS and YFSETQ. Trimming removed 4 bases from V and 7 bases from J; junction bases left unmatched: 4. The CDR3 runs 14 residues. Written as DNA, the CDR3 is TGCGCCAGCAGCGTACAGGGGGAAAATTCACCCCTCCACTTT. The encoded protein is CASSVQGENSPLHF.

This clone was counted only a few times. Different DNA sequences within this sample yield the same CDR3. The rearrangement links TRBV27 to TRBJ2-7, with 8 nucleotides matching TRBD1. The germline V gene has CDR1 MNHEY and CDR2 SMNVEV (reference sequence). This CDR3 contains 14 residues. V lost 6 bases and J lost 3; bases outside the gene matches: 7. The CDR3 coding sequence is TGTGCCAGCAGCCTCCGGGACAGGAGCTACGAGCAGTACTTC. Translated, it gives CASSLRDRSYEQYF.

In this sample, this clone turned up a few times. The chain carries TRBV7-2 and TRBJ1-1; the D gene is possibly TRBD1 (5 bases). V shed 2 bases and J shed 4 bases, with 8 bases lying between them. This CDR3 region has 13 residues. CDR1 SGHTA and CDR2 FQGNSA come from the germline V gene. In nucleotides, the CDR3 is TGTGCCAGCAGCTTAATCGGGGGCACTGAAGCTTTCTTT. The encoded protein is CASSLIGGTEAFF.